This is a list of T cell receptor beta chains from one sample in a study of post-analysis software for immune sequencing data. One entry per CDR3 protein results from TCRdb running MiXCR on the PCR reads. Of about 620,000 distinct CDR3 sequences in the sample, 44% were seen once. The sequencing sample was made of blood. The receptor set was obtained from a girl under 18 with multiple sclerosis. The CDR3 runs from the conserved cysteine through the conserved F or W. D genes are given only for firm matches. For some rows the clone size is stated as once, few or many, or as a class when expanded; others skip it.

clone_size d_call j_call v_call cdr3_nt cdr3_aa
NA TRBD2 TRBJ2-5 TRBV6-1 TGTGCCAGCAGGGACGGCACTAGCGGCCAAGAGACCCAGTACTTC CASRDGTSGQETQYF
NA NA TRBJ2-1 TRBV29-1 TGCAGCCCGTATGACGCGGGGACCTCTGGCTCCTACAATGAGCAGTTCTTC CSPYDAGTSGSYNEQFF
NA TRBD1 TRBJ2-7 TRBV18 TGTGCCAGCTCACCACCGGGACAGGGGGCCGAGCAGTACTTC CASSPPGQGAEQYF
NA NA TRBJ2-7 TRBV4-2 TGTGCCAGCAGCCATGCTTCGGACGGCTACGAGCAGTACTTC CASSHASDGYEQYF
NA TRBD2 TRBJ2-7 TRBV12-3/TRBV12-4 TGTGCCAGCCCCCTGAGCGGGAGCTCCTACGAGCAGTACTTC CASPLSGSSYEQYF
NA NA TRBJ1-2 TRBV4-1 TGCGCCAGCAGCCAAGATCTTAACAGACAGAACTATGGCTACACCTTC CASSQDLNRQNYGYTF
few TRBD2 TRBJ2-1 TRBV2 TGTGCCACCAGATCGACTAGCGGGGACAATGAGCAGTTCTTC CATRSTSGDNEQFF
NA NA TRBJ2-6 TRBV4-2 TGTGCCAGTAGCCAAGAATGGCAGGAGGGATACTCTGGGGCCAACGTCCTGACTTTC CASSQEWQEGYSGANVLTF
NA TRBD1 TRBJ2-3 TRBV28 TGTGCCAGCACCCAGTTTGGGGACAGAGATTTCACAGATACGCAGTATTTT CASTQFGDRDFTDTQYF
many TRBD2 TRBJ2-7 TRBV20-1 TGCAGTGCCAACGGACTAGCGGGAGGACCTCATTTTTACGAGCAGTACTTC CSANGLAGGPHFYEQYF
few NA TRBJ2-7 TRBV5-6 TGTGCCAGCAGCTTGCCTGGGGGAGGCTACGAGCAGTACTTC CASSLPGGGYEQYF
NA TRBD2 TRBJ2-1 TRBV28 TGTGCCAGCAGTTCGCGTGACTCTGGACTAGCGGGAGCTTCCTACAATGAGCAGTTCTTC CASSSRDSGLAGASYNEQFF
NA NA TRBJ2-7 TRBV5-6 TGTGCCAGCAGCGCGGCCCGGGGCCCCAGGTACTTC CASSAARGPRYF
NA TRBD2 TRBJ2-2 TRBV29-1 TGCAGCGTTGGGAGGACTAGCGGGGAGTCTGAAACCGGGGAGCTGTTTTTT CSVGRTSGESETGELFF
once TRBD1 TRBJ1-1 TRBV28 TGTGCCAGCTGCAGGGGGCCGTCCCTTGAAGCTTTCTTT CASCRGPSLEAFF
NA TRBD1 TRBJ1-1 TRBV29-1 TGCAGCGTTGAGCACAGGGGCCCTGAAGCTTTCTTT CSVEHRGPEAFF
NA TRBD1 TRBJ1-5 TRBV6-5 TGTGCCAGCAGTTCCGACAGGGGCGCGCCCCAGCATTTT CASSSDRGAPQHF
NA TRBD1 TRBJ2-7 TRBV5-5 TGTGCCAGCAGCTTGGCCCCGGGACAGGGTTCCTACGAGCAGTACTTC CASSLAPGQGSYEQYF
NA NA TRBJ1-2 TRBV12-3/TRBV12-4 TGTGCCAGCAGCCCCCCAGGACAGAAGGGGGATGGCTACACCTTC CASSPPGQKGDGYTF
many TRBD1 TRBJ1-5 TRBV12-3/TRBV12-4 TGTGCCAGCAGTTTAGACGGGACAGGGCTGAGTAAGGGTCAGCCCCAGCATTTT CASSLDGTGLSKGQPQHF
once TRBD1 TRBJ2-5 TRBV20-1 TGCAGTGCTAGAGTCGGACAGGAAGTTGTGGAGACCCAGTACTTC CSARVGQEVVETQYF
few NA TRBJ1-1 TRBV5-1 TGCGCCAGCAGCTTGGACGCCATGAACACTGAAGCTTTCTTT CASSLDAMNTEAFF
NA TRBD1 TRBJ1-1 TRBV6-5 TGTGCCAGCAGTGAACAGGGGGGGAACACTGAAGTTTTCTTT CASSEQGGNTEVFF
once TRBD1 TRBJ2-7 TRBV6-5 TGTGCCAGCAGTTACTCGTTCGGGACAGGGAGCTCCTACGAGCAGTACTTC CASSYSFGTGSSYEQYF
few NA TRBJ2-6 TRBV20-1 TGCAGTGCTCATACTCGGACAGACCGCTCTGGGGCCAACGTCCTGACTTTC CSAHTRTDRSGANVLTF
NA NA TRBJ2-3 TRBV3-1 TGTGCCAGCAGCCAAGGACAGGCCTTGACAGATACGCAGTATTTT CASSQGQALTDTQYF